These 4 T cell receptor beta chains came from one sample sequenced in a study of blood T cell dynamics during melanoma immunotherapy. Specified time point: pre-treatment baseline. TCRdb keeps only in-frame clones here, not all; method: immunoSEQ multiplex PCR. Of thousands of clones listed, around nine tenths are singletons. This sample comprised blood, obtained from a patient treated with checkpoint blockade. The receptor set was obtained from a human donor with melanoma.

The J gene is TRBJ2-1, the V gene TRBV6-5; either TRBD1 or TRBD2 may supply D (7 bases each). The CDR3 is 12 amino acids. The V gene's germline CDR1 is MNHEY and CDR2 SVGAGI. The V end was cut by 10 bases, the J end by 9 bases, with 16 bases between. CDR3 in amino acids: CATGGNRGEQFF. The CDR3 bases are TGTGCCACCGGGGGGAACAGGGGTGAGCAGTTCTTC.

This chain uses TRBV11-1 with TRBJ2-7; D gene uncertain. The CDR3 loop spans 13 amino acids. Deletions cut 1 base from V and 5 bases from J, with 9 bases between. Germline assignment: CDR1 SGHAT and CDR2 FQDESV (reference sequence). CDR3: CASSLGLGDEQYF. The CDR3 nucleotides are TGTGCCAGCAGCTTAGGTTTGGGCGACGAGCAGTACTTC. The full variable domain, rest sourced from reference TRBV11-1 and TRBJ2-7, is EAEVAQSPRYKITEKSQAVAFWCDPISGHATLYWYRQILGQGPELLVQFQDESVVDDSQLPKDRFSAERLKGVDSTLKIQPAELGDSAMYLCASSLGLGDEQYFGPGTRLTVT.

The gene calls are TRBV30 and TRBJ2-5; 8 nucleotides align to TRBD2. This CDR3 region has 13 residues. The J segment lost 11 bases and the V segment lost 8 bases, leaving 16 bases of the junction unmatched. Germline-derived CDR1 and CDR2 are GTSNPN and SVGIG (reference sequence). The CDR3 DNA sequence: TGTGCCGGACTAGGGCGGGAGGTCTGGGAGCAGTACTTC. Translated: CAGLGREVWEQYF.

V usage is TRBV12-2 and J usage is TRBJ2-7; TRBD1 was called by the table and not checked on the DNA. TRBV12-2 is reported as a pseudogene. The CDR3 has 14 residues. The CDR3 DNA reads TGTGCAAGTCGCCTTACCGGCCAGGCTCACGAGCAGTACTTC. The encoded protein is CASRLTGQAHEQYF.